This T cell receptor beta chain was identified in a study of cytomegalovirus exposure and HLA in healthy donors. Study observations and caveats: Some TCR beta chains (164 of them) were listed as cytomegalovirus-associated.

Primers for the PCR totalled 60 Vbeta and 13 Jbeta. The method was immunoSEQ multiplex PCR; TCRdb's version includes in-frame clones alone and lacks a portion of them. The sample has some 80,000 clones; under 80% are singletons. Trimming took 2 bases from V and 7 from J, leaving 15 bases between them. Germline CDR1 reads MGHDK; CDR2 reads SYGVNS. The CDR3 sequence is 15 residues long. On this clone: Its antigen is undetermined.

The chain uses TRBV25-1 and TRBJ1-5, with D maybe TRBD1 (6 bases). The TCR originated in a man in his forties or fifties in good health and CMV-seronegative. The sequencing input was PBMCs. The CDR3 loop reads CASSEGMAGEQPQHF. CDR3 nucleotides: TGTGCCAGCAGTGAAGGCATGGCAGGGGAACAGCCCCAGCATTTT.